The 3 T cell receptor beta chains listed next were all sequenced from one sample in a study of CD8 T cells in ankylosing spondylitis. A single record per CDR3 protein comes from TCRdb applying MiXCR to the 5' RACE reads. The sample carries about 250,000 distinct CDR3 sequences, under 35% recorded once. Source material: blood, either unsorted or a sorted T cell fraction (not recorded which). These TCRs come from a male donor with ankylosing spondylitis or in good health (not recorded which).

This chain links TRBV5-1 with TRBJ2-1; TRBD1 aligns across 9 bases. The germline V gene has CDR1 SGHRS and CDR2 YFSETQ. The V and J ends lost 4 bases and 6 bases, in that order; junction bases with no gene match: 5. The CDR3 length is 14 residues. Here the CDR3 reads CASSITTGGNEQFF. In DNA, the CDR3 is TGCGCCAGCAGCATAACGACAGGGGGCAATGAGCAGTTCTTC.

In its sample, this clonotype was seen a few times. At one of its ends the junction is not consistent with the germline gene, which may arise from a read error. This chain joins TRBV7-7 and TRBJ2-3; 9 bases align to TRBD2. The CDR3 spans 14 residues. Germline V gene lookup returns CDR1 SSHAT and CDR2 FNYEAQ (reference sequence). The CDR3 sequence is CASSPGLASDTQYF. Here the CDR3 DNA reads TGTGCTAGCAGCCCGGGACTAGCATCCGATACGCAGTATTTT.

This clonotype was counted only a few times. This chain connects TRBV12-3 or TRBV12-4 to TRBJ2-3, with 7 bases aligning to TRBD2. The length of the CDR3 is 16 residues. The V segment lost 7 bases and the J segment 2 bases; nucleotides outside the gene matches: 12. The CDR3 loop reads CASNHPGLAVTDTQYF. The CDR3 nucleotides are TGTGCCAGCAATCATCCCGGGCTAGCGGTCACAGATACGCAGTATTTT.